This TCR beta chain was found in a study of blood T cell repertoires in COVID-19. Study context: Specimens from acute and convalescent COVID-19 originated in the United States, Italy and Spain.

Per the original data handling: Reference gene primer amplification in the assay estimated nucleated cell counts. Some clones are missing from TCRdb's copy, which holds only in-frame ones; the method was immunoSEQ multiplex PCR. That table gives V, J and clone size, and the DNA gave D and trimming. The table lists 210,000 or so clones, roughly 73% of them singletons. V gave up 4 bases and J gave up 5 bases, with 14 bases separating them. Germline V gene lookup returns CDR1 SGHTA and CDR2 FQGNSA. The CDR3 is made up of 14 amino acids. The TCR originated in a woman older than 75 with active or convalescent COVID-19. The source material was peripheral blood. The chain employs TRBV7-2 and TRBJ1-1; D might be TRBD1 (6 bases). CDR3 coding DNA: TGTGCCAGCAGCTCCTTTGGGACATTGACTGAAGCTTTCTTT. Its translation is CASSSFGTLTEAFF.